This T cell receptor beta chain was recovered during a study of response to subunit inactivated influenza vaccine. Via MiXCR, TCRdb re-called the RT-PCR reads, giving one row per CDR3 protein. Of more than 500,000 distinct CDR3 sequences in the sample, around 11% were seen once. Trimming removed 6 bases from V and 0 bases from J, with 12 bases in between. This CDR3 is built from 15 residues. Germline lookup yields CDR1 SNHLY and CDR2 FYNNEI. This clonotype occurred a few times. The same data also contributed to another study, on T cells expressing NK-cell markers. Per that study: The TCR beta cDNA came from 5'RACE template switching with UMIs.

The TCR comes from a man in his fifties or sixties who received an inactivated influenza vaccine. Material: PBMCs from blood, obtained on the day of vaccination. The rearrangement links TRBV2 to TRBJ2-1; D gene unclear. As DNA, the CDR3 is TGTGCCAGCAGGAAAACCCTTTTCTCCTACAATGAGCAGTTCTTC. Translated, it gives CASRKTLFSYNEQFF.